The entry below describes one TCR beta chain. The source of the sample is a study of T-cell memory formation after mild COVID-19. The CDR3 consists of 17 residues. Trimming took 5 bases from V and 3 from J, leaving 22 bases between them. Germline-derived CDR1 and CDR2 are SGHVS and FNYEAQ. Each CDR3 protein gets one entry after TCRdb re-called the 5' RACE reads with MiXCR. The sample has around 300,000 distinct CDR3 sequences, 10% to 15% seen once; the top ten hold 20% to 25%. Sample: PBMCs or a T cell subset sorted from them (not recorded which). The origin of this receptor is a young man who had mild COVID-19 (a few samples of this study predate the infection). Cell type and time point are not known. The V and J genes are TRBV7-6 and TRBJ1-1; no firm D call. CDR3 amino acids: CASSGERFGGSHTEAFF. The CDR3 nucleotides are TGTGCCAGCAGCGGCGAGAGGTTTGGAGGGAGTCACACTGAAGCTTTCTTT.